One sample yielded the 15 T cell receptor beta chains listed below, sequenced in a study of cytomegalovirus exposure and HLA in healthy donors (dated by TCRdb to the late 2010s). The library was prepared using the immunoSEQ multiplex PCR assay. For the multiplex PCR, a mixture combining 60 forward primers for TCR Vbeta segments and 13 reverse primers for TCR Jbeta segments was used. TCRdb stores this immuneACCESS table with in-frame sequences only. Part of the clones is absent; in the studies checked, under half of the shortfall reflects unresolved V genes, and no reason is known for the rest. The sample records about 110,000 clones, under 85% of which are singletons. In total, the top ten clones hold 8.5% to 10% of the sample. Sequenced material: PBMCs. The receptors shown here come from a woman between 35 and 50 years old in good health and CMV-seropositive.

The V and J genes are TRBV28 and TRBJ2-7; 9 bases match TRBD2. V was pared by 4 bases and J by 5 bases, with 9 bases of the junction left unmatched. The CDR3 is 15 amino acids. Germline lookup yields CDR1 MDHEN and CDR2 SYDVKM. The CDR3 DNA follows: TGTGCCAGCAGTTCGTTCGAGGCTAGCGGGGACGAGCAGTACTTC. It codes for CASSSFEASGDEQYF.

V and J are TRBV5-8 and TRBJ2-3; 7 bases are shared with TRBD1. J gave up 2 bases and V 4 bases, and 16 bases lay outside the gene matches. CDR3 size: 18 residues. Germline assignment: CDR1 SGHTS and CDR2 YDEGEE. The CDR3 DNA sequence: TGTGCCAGCAGCCTACAACGGGACAGCCTCGGTTTCACAGATACGCAGTATTTT. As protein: CASSLQRDSLGFTDTQYF.

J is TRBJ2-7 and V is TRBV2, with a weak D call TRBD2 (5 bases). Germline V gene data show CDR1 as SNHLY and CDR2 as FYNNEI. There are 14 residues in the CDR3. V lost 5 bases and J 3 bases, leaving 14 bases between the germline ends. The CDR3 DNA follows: TGTGCCAGCAGTCTACGGACTGGTGTCTACGAGCAGTACTTC. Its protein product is CASSLRTGVYEQYF.

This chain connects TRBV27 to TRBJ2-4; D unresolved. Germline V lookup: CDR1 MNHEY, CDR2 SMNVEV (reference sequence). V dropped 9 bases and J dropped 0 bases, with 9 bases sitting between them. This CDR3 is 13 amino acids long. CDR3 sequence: CASRATAKNIQYF. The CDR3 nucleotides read TGTGCCAGTAGAGCCACAGCCAAAAACATTCAGTACTTC.

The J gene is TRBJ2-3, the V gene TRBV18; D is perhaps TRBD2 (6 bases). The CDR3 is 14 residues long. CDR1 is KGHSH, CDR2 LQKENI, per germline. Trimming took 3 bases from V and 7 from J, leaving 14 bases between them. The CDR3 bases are TGTGCCAGCTCACCGTCGACTAGATCATATACGCAGTATTTT. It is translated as CASSPSTRSYTQYF. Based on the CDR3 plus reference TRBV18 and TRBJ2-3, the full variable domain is NAGVMQNPRHLVRRRGQEARLRCSPMKGHSHVYWYRQLPEEGLKFMVYLQKENIIDESGMPKERFSAEFPKEGPSILRIQQVVRGDSAAYFCASSPSTRSYTQYFGPGTRLTVL.

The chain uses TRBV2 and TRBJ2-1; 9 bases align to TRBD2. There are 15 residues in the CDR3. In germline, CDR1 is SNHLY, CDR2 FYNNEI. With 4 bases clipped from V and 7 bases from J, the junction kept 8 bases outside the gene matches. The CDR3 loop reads CASSGDSGGRNEQFF. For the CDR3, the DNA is TGTGCCAGCAGTGGAGATAGCGGGGGCCGGAATGAGCAGTTCTTC.

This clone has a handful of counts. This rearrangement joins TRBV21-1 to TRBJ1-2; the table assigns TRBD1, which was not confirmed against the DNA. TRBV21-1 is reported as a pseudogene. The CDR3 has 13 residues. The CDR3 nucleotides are TGTGCCAGCGAAACAGGGGCCAGCTATGGCTACACCTTC. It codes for CASETGASYGYTF.

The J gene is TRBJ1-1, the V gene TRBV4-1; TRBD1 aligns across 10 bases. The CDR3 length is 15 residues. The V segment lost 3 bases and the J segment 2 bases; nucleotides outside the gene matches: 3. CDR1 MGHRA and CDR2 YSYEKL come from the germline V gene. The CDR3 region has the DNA TGCGCCAGCAGCCAGGGGACAGGGGCCAACACTGAAGCTTTCTTT. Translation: CASSQGTGANTEAFF.

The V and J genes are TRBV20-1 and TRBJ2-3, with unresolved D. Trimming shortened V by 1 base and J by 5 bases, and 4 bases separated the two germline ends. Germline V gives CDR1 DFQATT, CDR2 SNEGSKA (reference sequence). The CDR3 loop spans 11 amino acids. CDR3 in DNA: TGCAGTGCTAGAGTCGGAGATACGCAGTATTTT. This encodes CSARVGDTQYF.

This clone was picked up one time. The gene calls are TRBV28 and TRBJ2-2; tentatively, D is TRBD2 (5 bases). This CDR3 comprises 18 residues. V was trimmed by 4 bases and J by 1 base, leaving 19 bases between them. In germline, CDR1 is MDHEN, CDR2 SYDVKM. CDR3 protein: CASSSHLGVRENTGELFF. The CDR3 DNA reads TGTGCCAGCAGTTCCCACCTAGGAGTGAGGGAGAACACCGGGGAGCTGTTTTTT.

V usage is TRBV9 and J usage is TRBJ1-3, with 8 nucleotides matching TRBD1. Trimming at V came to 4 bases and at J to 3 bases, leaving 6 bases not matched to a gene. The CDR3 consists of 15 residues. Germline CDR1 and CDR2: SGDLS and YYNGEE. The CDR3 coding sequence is TGTGCCAGCAGCCTGCGGGACAGGATTGGAAACACCATATATTTT. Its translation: CASSLRDRIGNTIYF.

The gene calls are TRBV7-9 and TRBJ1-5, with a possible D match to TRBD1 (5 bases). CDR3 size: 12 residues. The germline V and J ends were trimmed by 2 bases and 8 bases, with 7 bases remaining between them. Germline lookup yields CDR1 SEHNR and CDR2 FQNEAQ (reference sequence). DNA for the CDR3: TGTGCCAGCAGCTTAAGGGGCGAGCCCCAGCATTTT. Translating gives CASSLRGEPQHF.

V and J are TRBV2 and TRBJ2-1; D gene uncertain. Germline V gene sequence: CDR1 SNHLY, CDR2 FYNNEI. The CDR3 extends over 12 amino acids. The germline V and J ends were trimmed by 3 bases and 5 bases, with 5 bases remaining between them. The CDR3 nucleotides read TGTGCCAGCAGTGATGACAACAATGAGCAGTTCTTC. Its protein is CASSDDNNEQFF.

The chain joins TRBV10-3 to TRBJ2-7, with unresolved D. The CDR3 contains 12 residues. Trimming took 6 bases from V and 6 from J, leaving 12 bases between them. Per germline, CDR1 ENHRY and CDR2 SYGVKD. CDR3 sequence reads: CAIRKYNSEQYF. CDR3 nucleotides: TGTGCCATCAGAAAGTATAACTCCGAGCAGTACTTC.

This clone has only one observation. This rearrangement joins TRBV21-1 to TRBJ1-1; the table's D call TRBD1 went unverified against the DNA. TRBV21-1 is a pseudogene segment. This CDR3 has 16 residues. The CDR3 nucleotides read TGTGCCAGCACCCAACAGGGGCCCTCACCTAACACTGAAGCTTTCTTT. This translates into CASTQQGPSPNTEAFF.